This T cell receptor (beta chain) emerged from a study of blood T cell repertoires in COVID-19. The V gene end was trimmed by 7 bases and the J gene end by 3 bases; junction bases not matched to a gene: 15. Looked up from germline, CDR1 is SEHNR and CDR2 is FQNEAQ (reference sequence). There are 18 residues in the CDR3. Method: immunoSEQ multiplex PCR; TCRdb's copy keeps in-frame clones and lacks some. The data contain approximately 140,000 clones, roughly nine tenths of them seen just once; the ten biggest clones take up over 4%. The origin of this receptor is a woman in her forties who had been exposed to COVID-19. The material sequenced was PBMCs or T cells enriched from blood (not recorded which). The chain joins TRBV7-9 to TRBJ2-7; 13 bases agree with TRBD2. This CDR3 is CASTPRDRGLAGIYEQYF. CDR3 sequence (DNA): TGTGCCAGCACCCCGAGGGACAGGGGACTAGCGGGAATCTACGAGCAGTACTTC.